A single sample gave rise to the 27 T cell receptor beta chains below, sequenced in a study of CD8 T cells in ankylosing spondylitis. Points from the study as a whole: The study identified a TCR beta motif of fewer than 10 highly homologous variants that appeared characteristic of ankylosing spondylitis blood.

The antigens these receptors bind are not known. TCRdb reprocessed the 5' RACE reads via MiXCR and lists one record per CDR3 protein. Of some 840,000 distinct CDR3 sequences in the sample, 10% to 15% were seen once. Sample: blood, either unsorted or a sorted T cell fraction (not recorded which). The receptors stem from a male donor with ankylosing spondylitis.

The rearrangement joins TRBV5-5 to TRBJ2-1; possibly TRBD1 for D (5 bases). V dropped 1 base and J dropped 8 bases, with 10 bases sitting between them. The germline gives CDR1 SGHKS, CDR2 YYEKEE (reference sequence). The CDR3 length is 13 residues. Written as DNA, the CDR3 is TGTGCCAGCAGCTTGATAGGGGCGGATGAGCAGTTCTTC. Translated, it gives CASSLIGADEQFF.

The chain has TRBV4-3 and TRBJ2-3, with D possibly TRBD2 on 5 matching bases. Germline CDR1 is LGHNA and CDR2 is YSLEER. The CDR3 has 17 residues. The V and J ends lost 1 base and 2 bases respectively, with 16 bases between them. In DNA form, the CDR3 reads TGCGCCAGCAGCCAAGGCGGCCGGGGAGACGTCACAGATACGCAGTATTTT. Protein: CASSQGGRGDVTDTQYF.

This clonotype was counted at least ten times. The V gene is TRBV7-2, the J gene TRBJ2-7; TRBD1 is a possible D gene (5 bases). The germline V gene encodes CDR1 SGHTA and CDR2 FQGNSA. This CDR3 is built from 17 residues. Trimming left V 1 base short and J 2 bases short, with 18 bases between. In DNA, the CDR3 is TGTGCCAGCAGCTTAGGGCCTTCGACAGATTACACCTACGAGCAGTACTTC. Amino acid sequence: CASSLGPSTDYTYEQYF.

This clonotype was seen more than once but under ten times. The chain is built from TRBV5-1 and TRBJ2-3; 7 bases fit TRBD1. The V and J ends lost 3 bases and 3 bases, in that order; junction bases with no gene match: 7. CDR1 is SGHRS, CDR2 YFSETQ, per germline. The CDR3 has 15 amino acids. CDR3 residues: CASSSYRDSTDTQYF. The CDR3 DNA reads as TGCGCCAGCAGCTCTTACCGGGACAGTACAGATACGCAGTATTTT. Drawing the rest from reference TRBV5-1 and TRBJ2-3, the complete variable domain is KAGVTQTPRYLIKTRGQQVTLSCSPISGHRSVSWYQQTPGQGLQFLFEYFSETQRNKGNFPGRFSGRQFSNSRSEMNVSTLELGDSALYLCASSSYRDSTDTQYFGPGTRLTVL.

This clonotype was seen only a few times. V usage is TRBV10-3 and J usage is TRBJ2-1; tentatively, D is TRBD2 (6 bases). V was clipped by 4 bases and J by 4 bases, with 11 bases between them. The V gene's germline CDR1 is ENHRY and CDR2 SYGVKD. The CDR3 spans 14 residues. DNA of the CDR3: TGTGCCATCAGTGCAAGAAGCGGGTACAATGAGCAGTTCTTC. Its translation is CAISARSGYNEQFF.

This clonotype has ten or more counts. J is TRBJ1-2 and V is TRBV29-1; weak D call: TRBD1 (5 bases). Germline CDR1 SQVTM, CDR2 ANQGSEA. The CDR3 contains 11 residues. Trimming removed 7 bases at V and 11 bases at J, with 17 bases between. The DNA for the CDR3 is TGCAGCGGATACTCAGGGTTCAGATACACCTTC. Protein product: CSGYSGFRYTF. Complete variable domain (other parts from reference TRBV29-1 and TRBJ1-2): SAVISQKPSRDICQRGTSLTIQCQVDSQVTMMFWYRQQPGQSLTLIATANQGSEATYESGFVIDKFPISRPNLTFSTLTVSNMSPEDSSIYLCSGYSGFRYTFGSGTRLTVV.

V is TRBV7-8 and J is TRBJ1-5; D is perhaps TRBD1 (6 bases). The CDR3 extends over 14 amino acids. Germline assignment: CDR1 SGHVS and CDR2 FQNEAQ. The V end was cut by 5 bases, the J end by 5 bases, with 13 bases between. CDR3 sequence (DNA): TGTGCCAGCAGCCTGCTGCCAGGGGATCAGCCCCAGCATTTT. Amino acid sequence: CASSLLPGDQPQHF.

This clonotype has only a few counts. The chain links TRBV7-9 to TRBJ2-7, with D possibly being TRBD1 (5 bases). Between the trimmed V and J ends, which lost 4 bases and 7 bases, there was a span of 17 bases. This CDR3 has 14 amino acids. From germline, CDR1 is SEHNR and CDR2 FQNEAQ (reference sequence). CDR3 DNA sequence: TGTGCCAGCAGCTCTGACGTTTGGGGCTGGGAGCAGTACTTC. Its protein product is CASSSDVWGWEQYF.

This chain links TRBV5-1 with TRBJ2-4, with D perhaps matching TRBD1 or TRBD2 (6 bases each). V gave up 0 bases and J gave up 2 bases, with 9 bases separating them. CDR3 size: 15 residues. Germline CDR1 reads SGHRS; CDR2 reads YFSETQ. The CDR3 region has the DNA TGCGCCAGCAGCTTGGAGGGGGGACCCAAAAACATTCAGTACTTC. This translates into CASSLEGGPKNIQYF.

This clonotype was recorded at least ten times. V usage is TRBV12-3 or TRBV12-4 and J usage is TRBJ1-1; 9 bases fit TRBD1. With V trimmed by 6 bases and J by 5 bases, 10 bases remained unmatched. The CDR3 is 15 amino acids. Here the CDR3 DNA reads TGTGCCAGCAGCCTGACAGGGGGTTGGAAGACTGAAGCTTTCTTT. Its translation: CASSLTGGWKTEAFF.

The CDR3 DNA reads as TGTGCCAGCAGCTTAAGGGGGCTCCTCACCTCTGGGGCCAACGTCCTGACTTTC. Translation gives CASSLRGLLTSGANVLTF. The chain uses TRBV7-3 and TRBJ2-6; a weak D match, TRBD1 (6 bases). CDR3 length: 18 residues. Germline values: CDR1 SGHTA, CDR2 FQGTGA. V was trimmed by 1 base and J by 0 bases, leaving 13 bases between them.

The chain has TRBV5-1 and TRBJ1-4; D not resolved. V dropped 0 bases and J dropped 6 bases, with 6 bases sitting between them. Looked up from germline, CDR1 is SGHRS and CDR2 is YFSETQ. This CDR3 comprises 13 residues. The CDR3 here is CASSLATDEKLFF. The CDR3 DNA follows: TGCGCCAGCAGCTTGGCTACAGATGAAAAACTGTTTTTT.

The V and J genes are TRBV2 and TRBJ2-1; D is ambiguous. CDR1 SNHLY and CDR2 FYNNEI come from the germline V gene. V was shortened by 2 bases and J by 2 bases, with 13 bases between the two germline ends. This CDR3 has 16 residues. CDR3 region: CASSERPPAPYNEQFF. The DNA of the CDR3 is TGTGCCAGCAGTGAAAGGCCCCCGGCCCCCTACAATGAGCAGTTCTTC.

This clonotype appeared many times. CDR3 DNA: TGTGCCAGCAGCCCCCTGGGGGACAATCAGCCCCAGCATTTT. Amino acid sequence: CASSPLGDNQPQHF. The chain is built from TRBV7-2 and TRBJ1-5; perhaps TRBD1 as D (5 bases). The V gene's germline CDR1 is SGHTA and CDR2 FQGNSA. The CDR3 totals 14 residues. The ends were cut back, 5 bases at V and 3 bases at J, with 11 bases in the middle.

The V gene is TRBV9, the J gene TRBJ2-7; 9 nucleotides align to TRBD2. The CDR3 runs to 17 residues. V lost 0 bases to trimming and J lost 0 bases; unmatched junction nucleotides: 7. Germline values: CDR1 SGDLS, CDR2 YYNGEE. The chain's CDR3 is CASSVGTSVLSSYEQYF. Here the CDR3 DNA reads TGTGCCAGCAGCGTAGGGACTAGCGTCTTAAGCTCCTACGAGCAGTACTTC.

In its sample, this clonotype was seen a few times. The chain links TRBV5-1 to TRBJ1-1; the D gene is possibly TRBD1 (5 bases). From germline, CDR1 is SGHRS and CDR2 YFSETQ. With 4 bases removed from V and 12 bases from J, the gap between germline ends came to 19 bases. The CDR3 runs 13 residues. The chain's CDR3 is CASSPDPGGGTFF. The CDR3 DNA reads as TGCGCCAGCAGCCCGGACCCGGGCGGGGGGACTTTCTTT.

This clonotype was counted between two and nine times. V is TRBV20-1 and J is TRBJ2-1; 11 nucleotides line up with TRBD2. V gave up 3 bases and J gave up 5 bases; unmatched junction bases: 6. CDR1 and CDR2 (germline): DFQATT, SNEGSKA (reference sequence). The CDR3 covers 15 residues. In DNA, the CDR3 is TGCAGTGCTAGCCCTCCTAGCGGGAGGCACAATGAGCAGTTCTTC. It codes for CSASPPSGRHNEQFF.

The V call is TRBV5-1, the J call TRBJ1-6; 9 nucleotides agree with TRBD1. With 6 bases clipped from V and 7 bases from J, the junction kept 5 bases outside the gene matches. Per the germline V gene, CDR1 is SGHRS and CDR2 is YFSETQ. The length of the CDR3 is 14 residues. The CDR3: CASNIGQGNSPLHF. In nucleotides, the CDR3 is TGCGCCAGCAACATTGGACAGGGGAATTCACCCCTCCACTTT. Full variable domain (outside the CDR3, taken from reference TRBV5-1 and TRBJ1-6): KAGVTQTPRYLIKTRGQQVTLSCSPISGHRSVSWYQQTPGQGLQFLFEYFSETQRNKGNFPGRFSGRQFSNSRSEMNVSTLELGDSALYLCASNIGQGNSPLHFGNGTRLTVT.

This chain links TRBV9 with TRBJ2-2; 7 positions agree with TRBD1. Germline CDR1 is SGDLS and CDR2 is YYNGEE. The junction had 7 bases not matched to a gene; V was cut back by 4 bases and J by 4 bases. The CDR3 length is 15 residues. This chain's CDR3 is CASSIRQGSTGELFF. The CDR3 bases are TGTGCCAGCAGCATTCGACAGGGCAGCACCGGGGAGCTGTTTTTT.

This clonotype was counted between two and nine times. The gene calls are TRBV20-1 and TRBJ1-6; possible D gene TRBD1, 6 bases. Germline assignment: CDR1 DFQATT and CDR2 SNEGSKA (reference sequence). V lost 5 bases and J 9 bases, leaving 14 bases between the germline ends. The CDR3 loop spans 13 amino acids. The CDR3 DNA is TGCAGTGCTTGGGACCCCAGGGGTTCACCCCTCCACTTT. This sequence encodes CSAWDPRGSPLHF.

This clonotype was found a few times. CDR3 in DNA: TGCGCCAGCAGCTTGAGGGAGAGCTCTGGAAACACCATATATTTT. It specifies CASSLRESSGNTIYF. The rearrangement joins TRBV5-1 to TRBJ1-3; no clear D gene. V lost 1 base to trimming and J lost 0 bases, with 8 bases between them. CDR3 length equals 15 residues. The germline CDR1 and CDR2 sequences are SGHRS and YFSETQ.

This chain connects TRBV20-1 to TRBJ1-4; D call uncertain. The germline V gene encodes CDR1 DFQATT and CDR2 SNEGSKA (reference sequence). Trimming took 5 bases from V and 4 from J, leaving 8 bases between them. This CDR3 has 12 residues. CDR3 in DNA: TGCAGTGCTTGGTGGTATAATGAAAAACTGTTTTTT. Translating it yields CSAWWYNEKLFF.

The gene calls are TRBV3-1 and TRBJ1-1; D is ambiguous. V was clipped by 2 bases and J by 0 bases, with 7 bases between them. The CDR3 is 14 residues long. Germline loops: CDR1 LGHDT, CDR2 YNNKEL (reference sequence). The CDR3 loop is CASSQLGVNTEAFF. CDR3 DNA: TGTGCCAGCAGCCAATTGGGAGTGAACACTGAAGCTTTCTTT.

V is TRBV20-1 and J is TRBJ2-5; 15 nucleotides agree with TRBD2. This CDR3 contains 18 residues. Germline V gives CDR1 DFQATT, CDR2 SNEGSKA (reference sequence). V trimming: 4 bases; J trimming: 5 bases; junction bases outside the gene matches: 14. The CDR3 coding sequence is TGCAGTGCTATCCGGACTAGCGGGAGGGCCTGGCGGGAGGAGACCCAGTACTTC. Translation: CSAIRTSGRAWREETQYF.

This chain joins TRBV5-1 and TRBJ1-1, with TRBD1 identical over 10 bases. CDR3 size: 14 residues. The V gene end was trimmed by 4 bases and the J gene end by 8 bases; junction bases not matched to a gene: 8. From germline, CDR1 is SGHRS and CDR2 YFSETQ. The CDR3 DNA follows: TGCGCCAGCAGCCCCGGGACAGGGGATTCGGAAGCTTTCTTT. Its protein is CASSPGTGDSEAFF. The complete variable domain, with remaining parts taken from reference TRBV5-1 and TRBJ1-1, reads KAGVTQTPRYLIKTRGQQVTLSCSPISGHRSVSWYQQTPGQGLQFLFEYFSETQRNKGNFPGRFSGRQFSNSRSEMNVSTLELGDSALYLCASSPGTGDSEAFFGQGTRLTVV.

The chain uses TRBV6-5 and TRBJ1-1, with a tentative D call TRBD1 (5 bases). Germline V gene lookup returns CDR1 MNHEY and CDR2 SVGAGI. The CDR3 loop spans 11 amino acids. Trimming stripped 7 bases from V and 11 bases from J, with 14 bases between. CDR3 in amino acids: CASTTGTAAFF. CDR3 sequence (DNA): TGTGCCAGCACCACCGGGACGGCCGCTTTCTTT.

This clonotype has a count of ten or more. The V and J genes are TRBV5-1 and TRBJ2-4; D is unclear. The V gene's germline CDR1 is SGHRS and CDR2 YFSETQ. The CDR3 extends over 18 amino acids. With 0 bases removed from V and 0 bases from J, the gap between germline ends came to 16 bases. The CDR3 nucleotides read TGCGCCAGCAGCTTGGGTCTAGGCTACCCGGGAGCCAAAAACATTCAGTACTTC. This codes for CASSLGLGYPGAKNIQYF. The complete variable domain, with remaining parts taken from reference TRBV5-1 and TRBJ2-4, reads KAGVTQTPRYLIKTRGQQVTLSCSPISGHRSVSWYQQTPGQGLQFLFEYFSETQRNKGNFPGRFSGRQFSNSRSEMNVSTLELGDSALYLCASSLGLGYPGAKNIQYFGAGTRLSVL.